The 23 T cell receptor beta chains below all came from one sample that was sequenced in a study of T cells in Graves' hyperthyroidism and ophthalmopathy. RNA transcripts provided the source from which TCR beta CDR3 regions were amplified. First-round RT-PCR with HTBI primers amplified the TCR CDR3 region. In TCRdb, the multiplex PCR reads were re-called with MiXCR into one record per CDR3 protein. The sample carries around 530,000 distinct CDR3 sequences, under 20% recorded once. Sequencing was done on a sample of blood. These receptors came from a woman between 18 and 29 years old with Graves' ophthalmopathy.

There are many counts of this clonotype. This chain connects TRBV11-3 to TRBJ1-2; perhaps TRBD1 as D (6 bases). Trimming stripped 0 bases from V and 7 bases from J, with 12 bases between. This CDR3 spans 14 amino acids. Germline CDR1 reads SGHNT; CDR2 reads YENEEA. The CDR3 sequence: CASSLDSGGGGYTF. The CDR3 DNA reads TGTGCCAGCAGCTTAGACTCTGGGGGCGGTGGCTACACCTTC. Based on the CDR3 plus reference TRBV11-3 and TRBJ1-2, the full variable domain is EAGVVQSPRYKIIEKKQPVAFWCNPISGHNTLYWYLQNLGQGPELLIRYENEEAVDDSQLPKDRFSAERLKGVDSTLKIQPAELGDSAVYLCASSLDSGGGGYTFGSGTRLTVV.

This clonotype appeared a few times. V and J are TRBV5-6 and TRBJ1-2, with D perhaps TRBD1 (5 bases). The CDR3 has 15 residues. Germline lookup yields CDR1 SGHDT and CDR2 YYEEEE. Between the trimmed V and J ends, which lost 0 bases and 4 bases, there was a span of 13 bases. Here the CDR3 reads CASSLDRGRVYGYTF. In DNA, the CDR3 is TGTGCCAGCAGCTTGGACCGCGGCAGGGTCTATGGCTACACCTTC.

The chain couples TRBV28 to TRBJ1-2, with D possibly matching TRBD1 (5 bases). V was shortened by 5 bases and J by 0 bases, with 13 bases between the two germline ends. Germline assignment: CDR1 MDHEN and CDR2 SYDVKM. CDR3 length: 15 amino acids. The CDR3 DNA follows: TGTGCCAGCAGTCTGGACGGGGGAGCTAACTATGGCTACACCTTC. It encodes CASSLDGGANYGYTF.

The chain joins TRBV3-1 to TRBJ2-5; D is uncertain. The germline gives CDR1 LGHDT, CDR2 YNNKEL (reference sequence). V was trimmed by 4 bases and J by 5 bases, leaving 14 bases between them. This CDR3 is 14 amino acids long. CDR3 protein: CASSLGLGLETQYF. CDR3 nucleotides: TGTGCCAGCAGCCTCGGCCTCGGCCTGGAGACCCAGTACTTC.

V is TRBV30 and J is TRBJ1-2; 7 nucleotides agree with TRBD1. The CDR3 has 15 amino acids. J gave up 4 bases and V 5 bases, and 13 bases lay outside the gene matches. The V gene's germline CDR1 is GTSNPN and CDR2 SVGIG (reference sequence). The CDR3 loop is CAWDHSTGDFYGYTF. The CDR3 DNA follows: TGTGCCTGGGACCACTCAACAGGGGACTTCTATGGCTACACCTTC.

In this sample, this clonotype turned up many times. The chain uses TRBV30 and TRBJ2-5; D unresolved. This CDR3 is 14 amino acids long. The V gene's germline CDR1 is GTSNPN and CDR2 SVGIG (reference sequence). Deletions cut 0 bases from V and 6 bases from J, with 14 bases between. The CDR3 here is CAWSVPDRSQTQYF. As DNA, the CDR3 is TGTGCCTGGAGTGTCCCGGACCGGTCACAGACCCAGTACTTC. Full variable domain (missing parts from reference TRBV30 and TRBJ2-5): SQTIHQWPATLVQPVGSPLSLECTVEGTSNPNLYWYRQAAGRGLQLLFYSVGIGQISSEVPQNLSASRPQDRQFILSSKKLLLSDSGFYLCAWSVPDRSQTQYFGPGTRLLVL.

The gene calls are TRBV20-1 and TRBJ2-2, with 9 bases aligning to TRBD2. Germline V CDR1 and CDR2: DFQATT, SNEGSKA (reference sequence). The length of the CDR3 is 13 residues. Germline trimming cut 3 bases from V and 5 bases from J; bases unmatched to any gene: 1. CDR3 protein: CSARAGGTGELFF. In nucleotides, the CDR3 is TGCAGTGCTAGGGCGGGGGGGACCGGGGAGCTGTTTTTT.

This clonotype has a single count. This rearrangement joins TRBV12-3 or TRBV12-4 to TRBJ1-4; D remains unclear. V was shortened by 2 bases and J by 8 bases, with 12 bases between the two germline ends. The CDR3 covers 14 residues. For the CDR3, the DNA is TGTGCCAGCAGTTTATCAGCGAGAGGCGAAAAACTGTTTTTT. It specifies CASSLSARGEKLFF.

This clonotype was seen many times. CDR3 amino acids: CSVRRTVSYGYTF. The DNA for the CDR3 is TGCAGCGTTAGGAGGACAGTCAGCTATGGCTACACCTTC. The chain uses TRBV29-1 and TRBJ1-2; TRBD1 is a possible D gene (6 bases). V was clipped by 5 bases and J by 4 bases, with 14 bases between them. In germline, CDR1 is SQVTM, CDR2 ANQGSEA. The CDR3 extends over 13 amino acids.

The V and J genes are TRBV20-1 and TRBJ1-6; TRBD1 might be the D (5 bases). The V and J ends lost 0 bases and 7 bases respectively, with 16 bases between them. The germline V gene encodes CDR1 DFQATT and CDR2 SNEGSKA (reference sequence). The CDR3 is 16 amino acids. Written as DNA, the CDR3 is TGCAGTGCTAGAGAGGGCCGGGGGACTGGGAATTCACCCCTCCACTTT. This gives the protein CSAREGRGTGNSPLHF.

This clonotype showed up just a few times. A much larger clone sits a single nucleotide away, making a read error possible. The chain uses TRBV12-3 or TRBV12-4 and TRBJ2-7, with TRBD2 identical over 7 bases. This CDR3 has 15 residues. DNA for the CDR3: TGTGCCAGCAGTCTAGCGGAAGGGCCCTCCTACGAGCAGTACTTC. Amino acid sequence: CASSLAEGPSYEQYF.

The V call is TRBV5-6, the J call TRBJ2-4, with D maybe TRBD1 (6 bases). From germline, CDR1 is SGHDT and CDR2 YYEEEE. V lost 0 bases, J lost 6 bases, and 10 bases lay in between. The CDR3 runs 14 residues. CDR3 in DNA: TGTGCCAGCAGCTTGGGGCAGGGGACAAACATTCAGTACTTC. It translates to CASSLGQGTNIQYF. Using reference TRBV5-6 and TRBJ2-4 for the parts outside the CDR3, the full variable domain is DAGVTQSPTHLIKTRGQQVTLRCSPKSGHDTVSWYQQALGQGPQFIFQYYEEEERQRGNFPDRFSGHQFPNYSSELNVNALLLGDSALYLCASSLGQGTNIQYFGAGTRLSVL.

This clonotype was detected a few times. The chain combines TRBV7-3 with TRBJ2-3, with D possibly being TRBD2 (6 bases). CDR3 length equals 13 residues. In germline, CDR1 is SGHTA, CDR2 FQGTGA. The V end was cut by 2 bases, the J end by 7 bases, with 10 bases between. In nucleotides, the CDR3 is TGTGCCAGCAGCTTATTAGCGGCCCATACGCAGTATTTT. Translation: CASSLLAAHTQYF. The full variable domain, its missing parts supplied by reference TRBV7-3 and TRBJ2-3, is GAGVSQTPSNKVTEKGKYVELRCDPISGHTALYWYRQSLGQGPEFLIYFQGTGAADDSGLPNDRFFAVRPEGSVSTLKIQRTERGDSAVYLCASSLLAAHTQYFGPGTRLTVL.

This clonotype appeared a few times. This sequence may be a read error, since a much larger clone differs from it by one base. This sequence joins TRBV2 and TRBJ2-1; D is possibly TRBD2 (5 bases). The CDR3 length is 14 residues. Trimming took off 7 bases at V and 5 bases at J, with 15 bases between the two ends. Germline V gives CDR1 SNHLY, CDR2 FYNNEI. CDR3 in DNA: TGTGCCAGCAACGCAGCGGAGCCTAACAATGAGCAGTTCTTC. Protein sequence: CASNAAEPNNEQFF.

The sample holds many counts of this clonotype. The chain combines TRBV3-1 with TRBJ1-6; no firm D call. Germline V lookup: CDR1 LGHDT, CDR2 YNNKEL (reference sequence). Trimming shortened V by 1 base and J by 7 bases, and 11 bases separated the two germline ends. The length of the CDR3 is 15 residues. CDR3 in amino acids: CASSQASGMNSPLHF. Here the CDR3 DNA reads TGTGCCAGCAGCCAAGCTTCGGGAATGAATTCACCCCTCCACTTT.

The genes are TRBV7-9 and TRBJ1-6; D is perhaps TRBD1 (5 bases). V dropped 2 bases and J dropped 13 bases, with 6 bases sitting between them. CDR1 is SEHNR and CDR2 is FQNEAQ in the germline V gene (reference sequence). This CDR3 spans 11 amino acids. The CDR3 here is CASSLQGPLHF. DNA for the CDR3: TGTGCCAGCAGCTTACAGGGCCCCCTCCACTTT.

V and J are TRBV19 and TRBJ1-1, with a possible D match to TRBD1 (6 bases). With 5 bases removed from V and 3 bases from J, the gap between germline ends came to 13 bases. The CDR3 is made up of 14 amino acids. Germline V gene data show CDR1 as LNHDA and CDR2 as SQIVND (reference sequence). CDR3 nucleotide sequence: TGTGCCAGTAGTTTCGGGACAACATACACTGAAGCTTTCTTT. It codes for CASSFGTTYTEAFF.

Here the CDR3 reads CASYQRTGGTDTQYF. The CDR3 nucleotides read TGTGCCAGCTATCAACGGACAGGGGGCACAGATACGCAGTATTTT. The chain joins TRBV18 to TRBJ2-3; 9 bases are a match to TRBD1. CDR1 and CDR2 (germline): KGHSH, LQKENI. V dropped 7 bases and J dropped 1; count of bases not matched to a gene: 6. The CDR3 is made up of 15 amino acids.

This clonotype was detected many times. The chain links TRBV5-1 to TRBJ1-6; 11 bases match TRBD1. This CDR3 has 15 amino acids. V shed 0 bases and J 12 bases; nucleotides not matched to a gene: 5. Germline CDR1 and CDR2: SGHRS and YFSETQ. In nucleotides, the CDR3 is TGCGCCAGCAGCTTGGAGGGACAGGGGGGCGGACCCCTCCACTTT. Its translation: CASSLEGQGGGPLHF. Complete variable domain (other parts from reference TRBV5-1 and TRBJ1-6): KAGVTQTPRYLIKTRGQQVTLSCSPISGHRSVSWYQQTPGQGLQFLFEYFSETQRNKGNFPGRFSGRQFSNSRSEMNVSTLELGDSALYLCASSLEGQGGGPLHFGNGTRLTVT.

The chain is built from TRBV7-2 and TRBJ2-1, with unresolved D. Germline V gives CDR1 SGHTA, CDR2 FQGNSA. V was cut by 2 bases and J by 2 bases, with 7 bases left in between. The CDR3 contains 14 residues. The CDR3: CASSLNQAYNEQFF. The CDR3 nucleotides are TGTGCCAGCAGCTTAAACCAAGCCTACAATGAGCAGTTCTTC.

This clonotype was seen a handful of times. V gene TRBV20-1 combines with J gene TRBJ2-3, with D uncertain. Trimming pared 3 bases from V and 13 bases from J, leaving 17 bases between. The germline gives CDR1 DFQATT, CDR2 SNEGSKA (reference sequence). The CDR3 sequence is 12 residues long. CDR3 nucleotide sequence: TGCAGTGCTAGGGATATGACCGCGATGGAGTATTTT. This sequence encodes CSARDMTAMEYF.

This clonotype was detected ten times or more. The J gene is TRBJ2-2, the V gene TRBV12-3 or TRBV12-4; weak D call: TRBD1 (6 bases). Trimming left V 2 bases short and J 7 bases short, with 11 bases between. The CDR3 is 14 residues long. CDR3 in DNA: TGTGCCAGCAGTTTAAGAGAGGGGGTCGGGGAGCTGTTTTTT. Its translation: CASSLREGVGELFF.

The chain is built from TRBV3-2 and TRBJ1-2. TRBV3-2 is marked as a pseudogene. The length of the CDR3 is 13 residues. The CDR3 DNA reads as TGTGCCAGCAGCCAAGCGGGGTTCTATGGCTACACCTTC. Residues: CASSQAGFYGYTF.